This T cell receptor beta chain was recovered during a study of T cell responses to AZD1222 COVID-19 vaccine. About this clone itself: Its antigen is currently unknown.

This CDR3 has 16 residues. Trimming pared 6 bases from V and 3 bases from J, leaving 19 bases between. CDR1 and CDR2 (germline): SGHAT, FQDESV (reference sequence). Overall study findings and caveats: Reports say nearly half of spike-specific TCRs go after unmutated variant regions.

Assay: immunoSEQ multiplex PCR; the TCRdb copy retains only in-frame clones and omits some. The sample has under 130,000 clones; 88% are singletons. The sequenced sample was peripheral blood, obtained on day 0 of AZD1222 vaccination. This chain connects TRBV11-1 to TRBJ2-3, with TRBD1 as a possible D gene (6 bases). This receptor was obtained from an adult in good health. In DNA form, the CDR3 reads TGTGCCAGCAGACTATTACCAAGCACAGGGACAGATACGCAGTATTTT. Its protein product is CASRLLPSTGTDTQYF. The variable domain in full, completed from reference TRBV11-1 and TRBJ2-3, reads EAEVAQSPRYKITEKSQAVAFWCDPISGHATLYWYRQILGQGPELLVQFQDESVVDDSQLPKDRFSAERLKGVDSTLKIQPAELGDSAMYLCASRLLPSTGTDTQYFGPGTRLTVL.